What follows describes a single TCR beta chain. The target antigen is unknown. V lost 7 bases to trimming and J lost 6 bases, with 15 bases between them. Looked up from germline, CDR1 is MNHEY and CDR2 is SVGAGI. The CDR3 has 13 residues. Here immunoSEQ multiplex PCR was the method, and the copy in TCRdb shows in-frame clones only, minus some. This table has 97,000 or so clones, approximately 88% appearing once. This record comes from a study of cytomegalovirus exposure and HLA in healthy donors. Overall study results and limits: Accounts indicate the classifier identified cytomegalovirus status with strong specificity and sensitivity. Associated with cytomegalovirus, according to the listing, were fewer than 200 TCR beta chains.

This chain uses TRBV6-5 with TRBJ1-1; tentative D call: TRBD1 (5 bases). This receptor was obtained from a woman aged 25 to 39 in good health and CMV-seronegative. Sequencing was carried out using PBMCs. CDR3 protein: CASTKRGFSEAFF. In DNA, the CDR3 is TGTGCCAGCACCAAAAGGGGATTTTCTGAAGCTTTCTTT.